These 23 T cell receptor beta chains originate from one sample sequenced in a study of T-cell memory formation after mild COVID-19. TCRdb reanalysed the 5' RACE reads using MiXCR and keeps one entry per CDR3 protein. The table records 57,000 or so distinct CDR3 sequences, over 8.5% of them present only once. Material: PBMCs or a T cell subset sorted from them (not recorded which). Source of these receptors: a man aged 18 to 30 who had mild COVID-19 (a few samples of this study predate the infection). Cell type and time point are not known.

This clonotype was seen repeatedly, ten times or more. The chain recombines TRBV20-1 with TRBJ2-7; 12 positions agree with TRBD2. CDR3 length: 14 amino acids. In germline, CDR1 is DFQATT, CDR2 SNEGSKA (reference sequence). The ends lost 4 bases at V and 1 base at J; junction bases unmatched: 2. The CDR3 bases are TGCAGTGCTACCGGGACTAGCGGGTCCTACGAGCAGTACGTC. Its protein is CSATGTSGSYEQYV.

In its sample, this clonotype was seen a few times. At one boundary the junction diverges from the germline segment, which might be a read error. The chain has TRBV5-1 and TRBJ2-1, with 15 bases that match TRBD2. From germline, CDR1 is SGHRS and CDR2 YFSETQ. The CDR3 has 15 amino acids. CDR3 nucleotide sequence: TGCGCCAGCAGCGTCGGGACTAGCGGGGGGAATGAGCAGTTATTC. Amino acid sequence: CASSVGTSGGNEQLF. The variable domain in full, with the rest retrieved from reference TRBV5-1 and TRBJ2-1, is KAGVTQTPRYLIKTRGQQVTLSCSPISGHRSVSWYQQTPGQGLQFLFEYFSETQRNKGNFPGRFSGRQFSNSRSEMNVSTLELGDSALYLCASSVGTSGGNEQLFGPGTRLTVL.

This clonotype has just a few counts. The V and J genes are TRBV12-3 or TRBV12-4 and TRBJ2-7, with 9 bases fitting TRBD1. Germline trimming cut 1 base from V and 5 bases from J; bases unmatched to any gene: 9. The CDR3 contains 16 residues. CDR3 protein: CASSLDGTGGNDEQYV. The DNA of the CDR3 is TGTGCCAGCAGTTTAGATGGTACAGGGGGCAACGACGAGCAGTACGTC.

The chain is built from TRBV30 and TRBJ2-3, with D unclear. This CDR3 comprises 12 residues. Germline lookup yields CDR1 GTSNPN and CDR2 SVGIG (reference sequence). V was clipped by 5 bases and J by 4 bases, with 10 bases between them. In nucleotides, the CDR3 is TGTGCCTGGTCGGAAGGATCAGATACGCAGTATTTT. This codes for CAWSEGSDTQYF.

This clonotype showed up many times. The chain joins TRBV6-2 or TRBV6-3 to TRBJ2-1, with D unresolved. Germline assignment: CDR1 MNHEY and CDR2 SVGEGT. The CDR3 spans 15 residues. V shed 7 bases and J shed 0 bases, with 13 bases lying between them. The CDR3 DNA reads TGTGCCAGCAATGATGAGGTTCCCTCCTACAATGAGCAGTTCTTC. Amino acids: CASNDEVPSYNEQFF.

This rearrangement joins TRBV5-1 to TRBJ1-1, with D possibly being TRBD1 (5 bases). The CDR3 is made up of 14 amino acids. Germline CDR1 and CDR2: SGHRS and YFSETQ. V dropped 4 bases and J dropped 5 bases, with 15 bases sitting between them. The CDR3 coding sequence is TGCGCCAGCAGCCCTCTCCGGGGGGGAACTGAAGCTTTCTTT. Its protein product is CASSPLRGGTEAFF.

There are a few counts of this clonotype. The chain links TRBV6-6 to TRBJ1-5; D is unclear. V lost 8 bases to trimming and J lost 0 bases, with 11 bases between them. Germline V gene sequence: CDR1 MNHNY, CDR2 SVGAGI (reference sequence). The CDR3 totals 14 residues. The CDR3 sequence: CASGPSDSNQPQHF. CDR3 bases: TGTGCCAGCGGACCCTCGGATAGCAATCAGCCCCAGCATTTT.

This clonotype has more than one count but fewer than ten. This chain connects TRBV7-9 to TRBJ2-1, with D uncertain. The CDR3 spans 12 residues. Germline CDR1 and CDR2: SEHNR and FQNEAQ (reference sequence). V was cut by 4 bases and J by 8 bases, with 9 bases left in between. The CDR3 region has the DNA TGTGCCAGCAGCTCCGGAACCTATGAGCAGTTCTTC. Its protein product is CASSSGTYEQFF.

This clonotype was detected a few times. This chain links TRBV7-2 with TRBJ2-3; weak D call: TRBD2 (6 bases). V lost 3 bases to trimming and J lost 2 bases, with 12 bases between them. The germline V gene encodes CDR1 SGHTA and CDR2 FQGNSA. This CDR3 contains 15 residues. DNA for the CDR3: TGTGCCAGCAGCTTCCGGACTACCTACACAGATACGCAGTATTTT. Its protein is CASSFRTTYTDTQYF.

This clonotype was detected many times. The chain recombines TRBV5-1 with TRBJ2-3, with TRBD1 matching 8 bases. V dropped 0 bases and J dropped 3; count of bases not matched to a gene: 6. CDR1 and CDR2 (germline): SGHRS, YFSETQ. CDR3 size: 16 residues. The CDR3 DNA reads TGCGCCAGCAGCTTGGATGGACAGGGACGAACAGATACGCAGTATTTT. This sequence encodes CASSLDGQGRTDTQYF.

The V and J genes are TRBV12-5 and TRBJ2-2; D not certain. CDR3 length equals 13 residues. Germline V gene sequence: CDR1 LGHNT, CDR2 FRNRAP. Trimming left V 3 bases short and J 0 bases short, with 2 bases between. CDR3 sequence reads: CASGFPNTGELFF. As DNA, the CDR3 is TGTGCTAGTGGTTTTCCGAACACCGGGGAGCTGTTTTTT.

The chain employs TRBV12-3 or TRBV12-4 and TRBJ2-2; 8 bases are a match to TRBD2. This CDR3 comprises 13 residues. The J segment lost 3 bases and the V segment lost 11 bases, leaving 5 bases of the junction unmatched. The chain's CDR3 is CASGRGDTGELFF. CDR3 nucleotides: TGTGCCTCCGGGCGGGGGGACACCGGGGAGCTGTTTTTT.

This clonotype was observed a few times. The V gene is TRBV5-5, the J gene TRBJ1-2; a possible D gene is TRBD1 (5 bases). The CDR3 has 15 amino acids. In germline, CDR1 is SGHKS, CDR2 YYEKEE (reference sequence). V was pared by 5 bases and J by 3 bases, with 17 bases between. DNA of the CDR3: TGTGCCAGCAGACCCTGGGACGGAGTGGACTATGGCTACACCTTC. Its translation is CASRPWDGVDYGYTF.

The gene calls are TRBV19 and TRBJ1-1, with 9 bases fitting TRBD1. V trimming: 9 bases; J trimming: 4 bases; junction bases outside the gene matches: 9. CDR1 and CDR2 from the germline V gene are LNHDA and SQIVND (reference sequence). There are 14 residues in the CDR3. The CDR3 reads CASNRDREFTEAFF. CDR3 coding DNA: TGTGCCAGCAACCGGGACAGGGAGTTCACTGAAGCTTTCTTT. Full variable domain (missing parts from reference TRBV19 and TRBJ1-1): DGGITQSPKYLFRKEGQNVTLSCEQNLNHDAMYWYRQDPGQGLRLIYYSQIVNDFQKGDIAEGYSVSREKKESFPLTVTSAQKNPTAFYLCASNRDREFTEAFFGQGTRLTVV.

The chain is built from TRBV7-2 and TRBJ2-5; 10 positions match TRBD2. Germline lookup yields CDR1 SGHTA and CDR2 FQGNSA. This CDR3 has 15 residues. With 0 bases clipped from V and 5 bases from J, the junction kept 3 bases outside the gene matches. The CDR3 spells CASSLAPSGGETQYF. The CDR3 DNA reads as TGTGCCAGCAGCTTAGCTCCTAGCGGGGGTGAGACCCAGTACTTC.

In this sample, this clonotype turned up a few times. The rearrangement links TRBV7-2 to TRBJ2-4, with TRBD2 as a possible D gene (6 bases). The CDR3 sequence is 11 residues long. Germline lookup yields CDR1 SGHTA and CDR2 FQGNSA. In nucleotides, the CDR3 is TGTGCGGGAGGCGGGGTGAACATTCAGTACTTC. This encodes CAGGGVNIQYF.

The gene calls are TRBV7-6 and TRBJ1-1; D ambiguous. Germline-derived CDR1 and CDR2 are SGHVS and FNYEAQ. V dropped 1 base and J dropped 2 bases, with 8 bases sitting between them. This CDR3 is built from 14 residues. The CDR3 region is CASSLGVDNTEAFF. DNA of the CDR3: TGTGCCAGCAGCTTAGGAGTGGATAACACTGAAGCTTTCTTT.

This clonotype was counted only a few times. The gene calls are TRBV5-4 and TRBJ2-1; 9 nucleotides line up with TRBD1. The CDR3 has 15 amino acids. From germline, CDR1 is SGHNT and CDR2 YYREEE (reference sequence). Losses at the gene ends were 6 bases for V and 1 base for J; bases not matched to a gene: 5. The CDR3 region has the DNA TGTGCCAGCACCGACAGGGGGAAATCCTACAATGAGCAGTTCTTC. Encoded protein: CASTDRGKSYNEQFF.

CDR3 DNA: TGTGCCAGCAGTTTTGGGAGCGGGTCACCCCTCCACTTT. Translated: CASSFGSGSPLHF. V gene TRBV5-4 combines with J gene TRBJ1-6; D is uncertain. The CDR3 runs to 13 residues. The V end lost 5 bases, the J end lost 10 bases, and 13 bases lay between the germline ends. CDR1 is SGHNT, CDR2 YYREEE, per germline (reference sequence).

This clonotype was picked up many times. The chain has TRBV5-1 and TRBJ1-4; D possibly corresponds to TRBD1 (5 bases). Germline loops: CDR1 SGHRS, CDR2 YFSETQ. The CDR3 sequence is 16 residues long. Trimming took 2 bases from V and 7 from J, leaving 18 bases between them. Here the CDR3 DNA reads TGCGCCAGCAGCTTTGGGACGGTATCATCGGGTGAAAAACTGTTTTTT. Amino acid sequence: CASSFGTVSSGEKLFF.

V is TRBV5-1 and J is TRBJ1-2; D is undetermined. This CDR3 comprises 13 residues. V lost 5 bases, J lost 8 bases, and 16 bases lay in between. Germline CDR1 and CDR2: SGHRS and YFSETQ. In DNA, the CDR3 is TGCGCCAGCAGGGACGGACCGAGAGGGGGCTACACCTTC. It is translated as CASRDGPRGGYTF.

The chain uses TRBV30 and TRBJ1-6; D may be TRBD1 (6 bases). Trimming pared 3 bases from V and 7 bases from J, leaving 10 bases between. The CDR3 covers 13 residues. Germline V gives CDR1 GTSNPN, CDR2 SVGIG (reference sequence). The CDR3 nucleotides read TGTGCCTGGAGCTCACAGGGAAATTCACCCCTCCACTTT. Amino acids: CAWSSQGNSPLHF.

The rearrangement joins TRBV2 to TRBJ1-5; D is perhaps TRBD1 (5 bases). There are 18 residues in the CDR3. V was trimmed by 4 bases and J by 0 bases, leaving 19 bases between them. Germline loops: CDR1 SNHLY, CDR2 FYNNEI. The DNA of the CDR3 is TGTGCCAGCAGTGGAAGGGCACAGGTCGATATTAGCAATCAGCCCCAGCATTTT. Translated, it gives CASSGRAQVDISNQPQHF.